Each of the 9 T cell receptor beta chains below was sequenced from the same sample in a study of technical replicates of blood from a handful of donors. Libraries were prepared by immunoSEQ multiplex PCR; TCRdb keeps only in-frame clonotypes and omits some of them. The profile shows about 16,000 clones, 80% to 90% of them singletons. The sequenced sample was PBMCs. These receptors came from a human donor in good health.

The chain has TRBV5-1 and TRBJ2-3, with D perhaps matching TRBD2 (5 bases). The V gene lost 4 bases and the J gene lost 0 bases, with 12 bases spanning the gap. Germline V gene sequence: CDR1 SGHRS, CDR2 YFSETQ. This CDR3 comprises 15 residues. The CDR3 is CASSPFGGSTDTQYF. CDR3 DNA sequence: TGCGCCAGCAGCCCTTTCGGCGGGAGCACAGATACGCAGTATTTT.

This clone was detected a few times. This chain connects TRBV27 to TRBJ1-5, with TRBD1 matching 9 bases. Germline loops: CDR1 MNHEY, CDR2 SMNVEV (reference sequence). Germline trimming cut 5 bases from V and 4 bases from J; bases unmatched to any gene: 3. This CDR3 is built from 14 residues. CDR3: CASSQDRGNQPQHF. DNA for the CDR3: TGTGCCAGCAGTCAGGACAGGGGTAATCAGCCCCAGCATTTT.

The rearrangement links TRBV19 to TRBJ1-5; unclear D gene. There are 15 residues in the CDR3. V lost 8 bases to trimming and J lost 6 bases, with 20 bases between them. Germline CDR1 and CDR2: LNHDA and SQIVND (reference sequence). CDR3 nucleotide sequence: TGTGCCAGTGGATTCTCTGTGGGCATGAGTCAGCCCCAGCATTTT. It encodes CASGFSVGMSQPQHF.

The chain has TRBV19 and TRBJ2-5, with 8 bases lining up with TRBD1. V shed 9 bases, J shed 5 bases, and the junction held 11 bases outside the gene matches. The CDR3 is made up of 14 amino acids. In germline, CDR1 is LNHDA, CDR2 SQIVND (reference sequence). Written as DNA, the CDR3 is TGTGCCAGCGGACAGATGACAGGGGTGGAGACCCAGTACTTC. As protein: CASGQMTGVETQYF.

This chain links TRBV27 with TRBJ1-1; perhaps TRBD1 as D (5 bases). This CDR3 is 17 amino acids long. The germline V gene has CDR1 MNHEY and CDR2 SMNVEV (reference sequence). Trimming took off 0 bases at V and 2 bases at J, with 16 bases between the two ends. Written as DNA, the CDR3 is TGTGCCAGCAGTTTATCTCGCTTATCCCAGGGCAACACTGAAGCTTTCTTT. Protein sequence: CASSLSRLSQGNTEAFF.

The chain carries TRBV2 and TRBJ2-7; D may be TRBD1 (6 bases). CDR1 SNHLY and CDR2 FYNNEI come from the germline V gene. V gave up 5 bases and J gave up 6 bases, with 14 bases separating them. The CDR3 sequence is 13 residues long. The CDR3 loop is CASSNNRVFEQYF. CDR3 nucleotide sequence: TGTGCCAGCAGTAACAACAGGGTTTTCGAGCAGTACTTC. The variable domain in full, completed from reference TRBV2 and TRBJ2-7, reads EPEVTQTPSHQVTQMGQEVILRCVPISNHLYFYWYRQILGQKVEFLVSFYNNEISEKSEIFDDQFSVERPDGSNFTLKIRSTKLEDSAMYFCASSNNRVFEQYFGPGTRLTVT.

V and J are TRBV6-5 and TRBJ2-5; 8 nucleotides match TRBD1. V lost 5 bases, J lost 7 bases, and 9 bases stayed unmatched. The germline V gene has CDR1 MNHEY and CDR2 SVGAGI. The CDR3 extends over 14 amino acids. The DNA for the CDR3 is TGTGCCAGCAGTAGGGACAGGAGATCGGGGACCCAGTACTTC. This codes for CASSRDRRSGTQYF.

This chain uses TRBV13 with TRBJ1-2; 10 nucleotides align to TRBD1. The CDR3 consists of 14 residues. Germline CDR1 is PRHDT and CDR2 is FYEKMQ (reference sequence). V lost 3 bases, J lost 3 bases, and 1 base stayed unmatched. CDR3 protein: CASSFGTGDYGYTF. For the CDR3, the DNA is TGTGCCAGCAGCTTCGGGACAGGGGACTATGGCTACACCTTC.

The chain is built from TRBV18 and TRBJ1-2; 7 positions match TRBD1. The CDR3 contains 14 residues. The germline V gene encodes CDR1 KGHSH and CDR2 LQKENI. Trimming took 3 bases from V and 1 from J; bases not matched to a gene: 2. The CDR3 DNA sequence: TGTGCCAGCTCACCCCAGGGGGATAACTATGGCTACACCTTC. It encodes CASSPQGDNYGYTF.